These 25 T cell receptor beta chains share one sample of origin, sequenced in a study of spatial heterogeneity in lung cancer (dated by TCRdb to the late 2010s). General conclusions and limits of the study: The number of expanded intratumoral alpha and beta TCRs correlated with the tumor nonsynonymous mutation count.

This specimen's time point label, interpreted: sample taken at primary tumor resection. Libraries were prepared through 5' RACE. The sequencer listed for this sample is NextSeq 500. In-frame beta chains were kept once TCRdb had trimmed the public reads at Q25 with fastp and called clones with MiXCR. Each entry is one CDR3 protein sequence, shown with its most common DNA and genes. The sample yields 2,500 to 3,500 distinct CDR3 sequences; 25% to 30% were counted once. The ten largest clones add up to 10% to 12% of the sample. No antigens are known for them. Sequenced here: lung tumor tissue, sampled at surgery. The receptors come from a female donor with early-stage non-small cell lung cancer.

This clonotype was detected many times. The V and J genes are TRBV5-1 and TRBJ1-4; 7 nucleotides match TRBD1. Germline V gene data show CDR1 as SGHRS and CDR2 as YFSETQ. With 3 bases clipped from V and 8 bases from J, the junction kept 10 bases outside the gene matches. This CDR3 contains 15 residues. As DNA, the CDR3 is TGCGCCAGCAGCTCCGGGACAGCGGGCCGGGAAAAACTGTTTTTT. As protein: CASSSGTAGREKLFF.

The table lists this clonotype with a few counts. The genes are TRBV12-3 or TRBV12-4 and TRBJ2-5; 7 bases are a match to TRBD1. V gave up 5 bases and J gave up 0 bases; unmatched junction bases: 9. The CDR3 loop spans 16 amino acids. CDR3 region: CASSRGTGTDQETQYF. The CDR3, as DNA: TGTGCCAGCAGTCGCGGAACTGGGACAGACCAAGAGACCCAGTACTTC.

In its sample, this clonotype is medium-sized. V usage is TRBV20-1 and J usage is TRBJ1-5, with no clear D. V lost 5 bases and J 5 bases, leaving 13 bases between the germline ends. CDR1 is DFQATT and CDR2 is SNEGSKA in the germline V gene (reference sequence). This CDR3 spans 13 amino acids. In DNA form, the CDR3 reads TGCAGTGCTCCGCCCGGAGTGGATCAGCCCCAGCATTTT. This codes for CSAPPGVDQPQHF.

The chain joins TRBV6-5 to TRBJ2-2, with a tentative D call TRBD1 (5 bases). The CDR3 is 16 residues long. Trimming pared 6 bases from V and 5 bases from J, leaving 19 bases between. Per germline, CDR1 MNHEY and CDR2 SVGAGI. The CDR3 is CASRWNQGWVTGELFF. The CDR3 DNA follows: TGTGCCAGCAGATGGAACCAGGGTTGGGTGACCGGGGAGCTGTTTTTT.

This chain uses TRBV29-1 with TRBJ2-7; D remains ambiguous. The V end lost 4 bases, the J end lost 3 bases, and 13 bases lay between the germline ends. This CDR3 has 13 amino acids. Germline-derived CDR1 and CDR2 are SQVTM and ANQGSEA. The CDR3 loop reads CSVAPFLGYEQYF. In DNA, the CDR3 is TGCAGCGTTGCTCCTTTTCTGGGCTACGAGCAGTACTTC.

This clonotype rates as medium-sized. The chain uses TRBV20-1 and TRBJ2-1, with TRBD2 identical over 7 bases. CDR1 DFQATT and CDR2 SNEGSKA come from the germline V gene (reference sequence). J gave up 3 bases and V 5 bases, and 7 bases lay outside the gene matches. This CDR3 has 14 amino acids. The CDR3 DNA reads TGCAGTGCTCCCGCAGCGGGGATCTACAATGAGCAGTTCTTC. The encoded protein is CSAPAAGIYNEQFF.

The J gene is TRBJ1-2, the V gene TRBV30, with D uncertain. The CDR3 runs 13 residues. Trimming shortened V by 2 bases and J by 4 bases, and 11 bases separated the two germline ends. Germline lookup yields CDR1 GTSNPN and CDR2 SVGIG (reference sequence). The CDR3 DNA sequence: TGTGCCTGGAGTCTTGAGAGGCGCTATGGCTACACCTTC. Translating it yields CAWSLERRYGYTF.

This rearrangement joins TRBV7-8 to TRBJ2-2, with no clear D. Germline V gene sequence: CDR1 SGHVS, CDR2 FQNEAQ. Trimming took off 3 bases at V and 5 bases at J, with 1 base between the two ends. The CDR3 totals 11 residues. In DNA form, the CDR3 reads TGTGCCAGCAGCTTGACCGGGGAGCTGTTTTTT. Protein sequence: CASSLTGELFF.

This clonotype rates as medium-sized. This sequence joins TRBV5-4 and TRBJ2-6; 11 nucleotides agree with TRBD1. This CDR3 spans 18 amino acids. The J segment lost 0 bases and the V segment lost 4 bases, leaving 6 bases of the junction unmatched. Germline V CDR1 and CDR2: SGHNT, YYREEE (reference sequence). Written as DNA, the CDR3 is TGTGCCAGCAGCCAGGGACAGGGGGGCGGCTCTGGGGCCAACGTCCTGACTTTC. It translates to CASSQGQGGGSGANVLTF.

As for this clonotype: A much larger clone differs from this one at a single base, so this may be a read error. Without the conserved terminal phenylalanine or tryptophan, this CDR3 likely stems from a read error. V is TRBV29-1 and J is TRBJ2-3; D not certain. Germline lookup yields CDR1 SQVTM and CDR2 ANQGSEA. Trimming shortened V by 4 bases and J by 0 bases, and 11 bases separated the two germline ends. This CDR3 has 14 amino acids. This chain's CDR3 is CSVGRGSSTDTQYS. CDR3 in DNA: TGCAGCGTTGGACGAGGTTCTAGCACAGATACGCAGTATTCT.

This clonotype rates as large. The chain is built from TRBV5-1 and TRBJ2-3; 8 bases fit TRBD2. Losses at the gene ends were 5 bases for V and 0 bases for J; bases not matched to a gene: 14. The CDR3 is made up of 18 amino acids. The germline CDR1 and CDR2 sequences are SGHRS and YFSETQ. CDR3 amino acids: CASRRRAGEPTSTDTQYF. The CDR3 DNA sequence: TGCGCCAGCAGGAGGCGAGCGGGAGAGCCGACCAGCACAGATACGCAGTATTTT.

V and J are TRBV4-2 and TRBJ2-2, with D possibly TRBD1 on 6 matching bases. The CDR3 contains 16 residues. Germline lookup yields CDR1 LGHNA and CDR2 YNFKEQ. V was pared by 4 bases and J by 4 bases, with 16 bases between. Here the CDR3 DNA reads TGTGCCAGCAGCCCCAGGGGTGGAGTTGGCACCGGGGAGCTGTTTTTT. This gives the protein CASSPRGGVGTGELFF.

This clonotype is classed as large. The V gene is TRBV5-4, the J gene TRBJ2-2, with 7 positions matching TRBD1. CDR1 and CDR2 (germline): SGHNT, YYREEE (reference sequence). V lost 0 bases to trimming and J lost 1 base; unmatched junction nucleotides: 0. The CDR3 covers 15 residues. CDR3 nucleotides: TGTGCCAGCAGCTTGGGACAGGGGAACACCGGGGAGCTGTTTTTT. This sequence encodes CASSLGQGNTGELFF. Full variable domain (remainder filled in from reference TRBV5-4 and TRBJ2-2): ETGVTQSPTHLIKTRGQQVTLRCSSQSGHNTVSWYQQALGQGPQFIFQYYREEENGRGNFPPRFSGLQFPNYSSELNVNALELDDSALYLCASSLGQGNTGELFFGEGSRLTVL.

This clonotype is labeled as large. This chain joins TRBV12-5 and TRBJ1-5; 12 bases align to TRBD1. The CDR3 loop spans 15 amino acids. CDR1 LGHNT and CDR2 FRNRAP come from the germline V gene. With 6 bases clipped from V and 6 bases from J, the junction kept 6 bases outside the gene matches. CDR3 loop: CASGWDRGLTQPQHF. CDR3 sequence (DNA): TGTGCTAGTGGCTGGGACAGGGGGCTGACTCAGCCCCAGCATTTT.

By share, this clonotype counts as medium-sized. The V call is TRBV20-1, the J call TRBJ2-2; D possibly corresponds to TRBD2 (5 bases). The length of the CDR3 is 15 residues. The V gene lost 6 bases and the J gene lost 1 base, with 15 bases spanning the gap. Germline CDR1 and CDR2: DFQATT and SNEGSKA (reference sequence). This CDR3 is CSATGLTKNTGELFF. As DNA, the CDR3 is TGCAGTGCAACCGGACTTACTAAGAACACCGGGGAGCTGTTTTTT.

This clonotype was observed many times. The chain is built from TRBV7-9 and TRBJ2-1, with 7 nucleotides matching TRBD2. V lost 5 bases, J lost 0 bases, and 10 bases stayed unmatched. There are 17 residues in the CDR3. CDR1 is SEHNR and CDR2 is FQNEAQ in the germline V gene (reference sequence). For the CDR3, the DNA is TGTGCCAGCAGCCCGCCGACTAGCCGGAGCTCCTACAATGAGCAGTTCTTC. It yields the protein CASSPPTSRSSYNEQFF.

The V gene is TRBV7-3, the J gene TRBJ2-2, with D perhaps matching TRBD2 (6 bases). The CDR3 totals 15 residues. Germline V CDR1 and CDR2: SGHTA, FQGTGA. Trimming shortened V by 1 base and J by 5 bases, and 11 bases separated the two germline ends. CDR3 sequence reads: CASSLIVGRTGELFF. The CDR3 DNA reads TGTGCCAGCAGCTTAATTGTAGGGAGGACCGGGGAGCTGTTTTTT.

This clonotype was found a few times. The germline gene is not matched at one end of the junction; a read error may be the cause. The chain has TRBV14 and TRBJ2-3; possibly TRBD1 for D (6 bases). This CDR3 spans 12 amino acids. In germline, CDR1 is SGHDN, CDR2 FVKESK. The CDR3 is CASSQGNRVPIF. The CDR3 nucleotides are TGTGCCAGCAGCCAAGGGAACAGGGTTCCGATTTTT.

This clonotype was observed a handful of times. The chain has TRBV20-1 and TRBJ2-7; 7 bases map to TRBD1. Germline trimming cut 1 base from V and 5 bases from J; bases unmatched to any gene: 17. From germline, CDR1 is DFQATT and CDR2 SNEGSKA (reference sequence). CDR3 length: 17 residues. The CDR3 DNA reads as TGCAGTGCTAGAGGGCACAAGGACAGGACAAATCCCCACGAGCAGTACTTC. As protein: CSARGHKDRTNPHEQYF.

CDR3 sequence: CATSDFGDRGGETQYF. For the CDR3, the DNA is TGTGCCACCAGTGATTTCGGGGACAGGGGTGGGGAGACCCAGTACTTC. The J gene is TRBJ2-5, the V gene TRBV24-1; TRBD1 aligns across 10 bases. V was pared by 1 base and J by 5 bases, with 6 bases of the junction left unmatched. The CDR3 sequence is 16 residues long. Per the germline V gene, CDR1 is KGHDR and CDR2 is SFDVKD.

The chain has TRBV5-6 and TRBJ2-2; possibly TRBD1 for D (6 bases). Germline CDR1 SGHDT, CDR2 YYEEEE. Trimming removed 3 bases at V and 0 bases at J, with 9 bases between. The CDR3 sequence is 15 residues long. Here the CDR3 DNA reads TGTGCCAGCAGCTGGGGACACGCGAACACCGGGGAGCTGTTTTTT. The encoded protein is CASSWGHANTGELFF.

This clonotype is deemed large. The chain employs TRBV7-2 and TRBJ2-4, with D unclear. CDR3 size: 18 residues. V was shortened by 4 bases and J by 0 bases, with 19 bases between the two germline ends. Germline CDR1 reads SGHTA; CDR2 reads FQGNSA. DNA for the CDR3: TGTGCCAGCAGCTCCCGGGCGCTTGACAACGAAGCCAAAAACATTCAGTACTTC. Residues: CASSSRALDNEAKNIQYF.

This clonotype was recorded at least ten times. The chain is built from TRBV12-3 or TRBV12-4 and TRBJ2-1, with D uncertain. The CDR3 has 12 amino acids. V was pared by 6 bases and J by 6 bases, with 9 bases between. For the CDR3, the DNA is TGTGCCAGCAGAACTTCCGGCAATGAGCAGTTCTTC. This translates into CASRTSGNEQFF.

By proportion, this clonotype is large. This chain joins TRBV20-1 and TRBJ2-2; no reliable D call. The CDR3 runs 14 residues. The V end was cut by 6 bases, the J end by 0 bases, with 11 bases between. CDR1 and CDR2 from the germline V gene are DFQATT and SNEGSKA (reference sequence). CDR3 nucleotide sequence: TGCAGTGCGTCAAGAAGGACGAACACCGGGGAGCTGTTTTTT. Residues: CSASRRTNTGELFF.

The genes are TRBV6-6 and TRBJ2-5; perhaps TRBD2 as D (5 bases). This CDR3 has 15 residues. CDR1 and CDR2 from the germline V gene are MNHNY and SVGAGI (reference sequence). The V and J ends lost 2 bases and 2 bases respectively, with 12 bases between them. CDR3 amino acids: CASSYASHIQETQYF. CDR3 DNA sequence: TGTGCCAGCAGTTACGCTAGCCATATTCAAGAGACCCAGTACTTC.